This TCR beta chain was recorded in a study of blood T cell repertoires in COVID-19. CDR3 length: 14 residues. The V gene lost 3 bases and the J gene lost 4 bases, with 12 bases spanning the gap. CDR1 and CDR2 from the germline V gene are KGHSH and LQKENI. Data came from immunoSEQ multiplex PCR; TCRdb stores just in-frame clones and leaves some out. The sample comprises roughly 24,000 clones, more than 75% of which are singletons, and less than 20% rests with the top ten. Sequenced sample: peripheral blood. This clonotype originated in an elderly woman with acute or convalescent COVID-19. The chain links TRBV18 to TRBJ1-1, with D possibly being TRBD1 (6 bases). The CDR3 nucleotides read TGTGCCAGCTCACCCTACAGGGAGGGCACTGAAGCTTTCTTT. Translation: CASSPYREGTEAFF.